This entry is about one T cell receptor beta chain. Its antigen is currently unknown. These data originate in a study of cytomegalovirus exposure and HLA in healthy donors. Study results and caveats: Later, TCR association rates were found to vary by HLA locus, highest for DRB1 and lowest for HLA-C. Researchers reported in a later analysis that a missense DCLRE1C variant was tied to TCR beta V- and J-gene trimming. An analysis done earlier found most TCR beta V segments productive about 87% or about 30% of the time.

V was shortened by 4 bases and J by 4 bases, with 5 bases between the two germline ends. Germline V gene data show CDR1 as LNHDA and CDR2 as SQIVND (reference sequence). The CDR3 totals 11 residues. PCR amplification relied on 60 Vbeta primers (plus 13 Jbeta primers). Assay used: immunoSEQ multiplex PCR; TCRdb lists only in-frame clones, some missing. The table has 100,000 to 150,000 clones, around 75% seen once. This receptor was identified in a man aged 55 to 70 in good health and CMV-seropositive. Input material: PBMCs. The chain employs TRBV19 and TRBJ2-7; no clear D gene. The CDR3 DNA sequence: TGTGCCAGTAGTACCTTATACGAGCAGTACTTC. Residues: CASSTLYEQYF.